This TCR beta chain was captured in a study of T cells after yellow fever vaccination. This clonotype was counted only a few times. UMIs were added to TCR cDNA along with a universal primer site when it was made by 5'RACE template switching. TCRdb fed the 5' RACE reads into MiXCR, producing one record per CDR3 protein. The table shows 500,000 to 650,000 distinct CDR3 sequences, with roughly an eighth occurring only once. The CDR3 spans 13 residues. Germline CDR1 reads LGHNA; CDR2 reads YSLEER. V was shortened by 0 bases and J by 7 bases, with 9 bases between the two germline ends. This clonotype was obtained from a young man who received the YFV17D yellow fever vaccine. Sequences were derived from PBMCs, sampled on the day of the yellow fever booster vaccination. V usage is TRBV4-3 and J usage is TRBJ1-2; no definite D call. The chain's CDR3 is CASSQDLLGGYTF. CDR3 DNA sequence: TGCGCCAGCAGCCAAGATCTGTTAGGTGGCTACACCTTC.